The 22 T cell receptor beta chains presented below share a single source sample, sequenced in a study of T cell changes during pregnancy in multiple sclerosis. Some clones are missing from TCRdb's copy, which holds only in-frame ones; the method was immunoSEQ multiplex PCR. The sample shows around 56,000 clones, 80% to 95% of them seen only once. The starting material was peripheral blood, obtained in the third trimester of pregnancy. The source is a female donor in good health, enrolled as a control in a pregnancy study.

The V call is TRBV28, the J call TRBJ2-1; TRBD2 aligns across 9 bases. The J segment lost 7 bases and the V segment lost 11 bases, leaving 9 bases of the junction unmatched. This CDR3 contains 13 residues. Germline assignment: CDR1 MDHEN and CDR2 SYDVKM. The CDR3 coding sequence is TGTGCCGCCCGGACTAGCGCGAGGAATGAGCAGTTCTTC. The encoded protein is CAARTSARNEQFF.

This chain joins TRBV28 and TRBJ1-3; D remains unclear. This CDR3 contains 13 residues. Germline loops: CDR1 MDHEN, CDR2 SYDVKM. V lost 6 bases and J lost 2, with 8 bases in between. Written as DNA, the CDR3 is TGTGCCAGCAGAATTGCTACTGGAAACACCATATATTTT. Its protein is CASRIATGNTIYF.

The rearrangement links TRBV4-1 to TRBJ2-5; 12 nucleotides line up with TRBD1. This CDR3 spans 17 amino acids. J gave up 7 bases and V 0 bases, and 9 bases lay outside the gene matches. Germline-derived CDR1 and CDR2 are MGHRA and YSYEKL. CDR3 region: CASSQDSRDRGRGTQYF. The CDR3 DNA is TGCGCCAGCAGCCAAGATTCAAGGGACAGGGGGCGAGGGACCCAGTACTTC.

Note on this clone: One end of the junction varies from germline; a read error may be responsible. The chain uses TRBV10-3 and TRBJ1-1, with D possibly matching TRBD1 (5 bases). The CDR3 runs to 13 residues. Germline V gives CDR1 ENHRY, CDR2 SYGVKD. CDR3 DNA: TGTGCCATCAGCGATATTCACTTAGACAGCGTGGTTTTT. It translates to CAISDIHLDSVVF.

The V and J genes are TRBV14 and TRBJ2-3; D remains ambiguous. The germline V and J ends were trimmed by 3 bases and 2 bases, with 9 bases remaining between them. The germline gives CDR1 SGHDN, CDR2 FVKESK. CDR3 length: 14 residues. Here the CDR3 DNA reads TGTGCCAGCAGCCATATCCACTTCACAGATACGCAGTATTTT. Amino acid sequence: CASSHIHFTDTQYF.

The gene calls are TRBV19 and TRBJ1-2; TRBD1 might be the D (6 bases). The CDR3 covers 15 residues. Trimming took 1 base from V and 4 from J, leaving 13 bases between them. CDR1 LNHDA and CDR2 SQIVND come from the germline V gene (reference sequence). CDR3 in amino acids: CASSIGGGDLYGYTF. Written as DNA, the CDR3 is TGTGCCAGTAGTATAGGGGGGGGCGACCTCTATGGCTACACCTTC.

V and J are TRBV27 and TRBJ1-1; no firm D call. The CDR3 sequence is 17 residues long. CDR1 is MNHEY, CDR2 SMNVEV, per germline (reference sequence). V shed 4 bases and J shed 6 bases, with 24 bases lying between them. This CDR3 reads CASSSLSVEAISAEAFF. CDR3 bases: TGTGCCAGCAGTTCCCTTTCCGTAGAGGCGATCTCGGCTGAAGCTTTCTTT.

The chain couples TRBV5-4 to TRBJ1-5; D remains unclear. This CDR3 contains 12 residues. Trimming pared 1 base from V and 4 bases from J, leaving 3 bases between. CDR1 is SGHNT and CDR2 is YYREEE in the germline V gene (reference sequence). CDR3 nucleotide sequence: TGTGCCAGCAGCTTGATAAATCAGCCCCAGCATTTT. It codes for CASSLINQPQHF.

This chain joins TRBV28 and TRBJ2-5; TRBD2 matches at 13 bases. In germline, CDR1 is MDHEN, CDR2 SYDVKM. Trimming at V came to 10 bases and at J to 2 bases, leaving 4 bases not matched to a gene. The CDR3 loop spans 14 amino acids. The DNA of the CDR3 is TGTGCCATAGGGACTAGCGGGAATCAAGAGACCCAGTACTTC. Protein sequence: CAIGTSGNQETQYF.

Only one count was recorded for this clone. The CDR3 reads CASSPQTGRTGETQYF. The CDR3 bases are TGCGCCAGCAGCCCACAGACAGGGAGGACGGGAGAGACCCAGTACTTC. This chain links TRBV5-1 with TRBJ2-5, with D perhaps matching TRBD1 (7 bases). The germline CDR1 and CDR2 sequences are SGHRS and YFSETQ. V lost 4 bases and J 4 bases, leaving 20 bases between the germline ends. This CDR3 contains 16 residues. The full variable domain, its missing parts supplied by reference TRBV5-1 and TRBJ2-5, is KAGVTQTPRYLIKTRGQQVTLSCSPISGHRSVSWYQQTPGQGLQFLFEYFSETQRNKGNFPGRFSGRQFSNSRSEMNVSTLELGDSALYLCASSPQTGRTGETQYFGPGTRLLVL.

J is TRBJ2-7 and V is TRBV15; D unresolved. The V end lost 2 bases, the J end lost 3 bases, and 8 bases lay between the germline ends. In germline, CDR1 is LNHNV, CDR2 YYDKDF (reference sequence). The CDR3 covers 13 residues. The CDR3 protein is CATSRSPGYEQYF. CDR3 coding DNA: TGTGCCACCAGCAGAAGTCCGGGCTACGAGCAGTACTTC.

This chain connects TRBV4-1 to TRBJ1-4, with D possibly TRBD1 on 6 matching bases. V lost 4 bases and J 7 bases, leaving 19 bases between the germline ends. The germline gives CDR1 MGHRA, CDR2 YSYEKL. The CDR3 is 16 residues long. CDR3 sequence reads: CASSRDEGDGTEKLFF. As DNA, the CDR3 is TGCGCCAGCAGCCGCGACGAGGGGGACGGCACTGAAAAACTGTTTTTT.

V is TRBV4-3 and J is TRBJ2-1; 7 nucleotides align to TRBD2. The V gene's germline CDR1 is LGHNA and CDR2 YSLEER. With V trimmed by 1 base and J by 7 bases, 1 base remained unmatched. The CDR3 is made up of 13 amino acids. CDR3 sequence: CASSQGEGNEQFF. The DNA for the CDR3 is TGCGCCAGCAGCCAAGGGGAGGGAAATGAGCAGTTCTTC.

This clone has more than one count but fewer than ten. This chain links TRBV13 with TRBJ2-1; 13 positions match TRBD2. J was trimmed by 2 bases and V by 7 bases; bases with no gene match: 2. The CDR3 consists of 15 residues. The germline V gene has CDR1 PRHDT and CDR2 FYEKMQ (reference sequence). The CDR3 here is CASKTSGRTYNEQFF. CDR3 nucleotide sequence: TGTGCCAGCAAGACTAGCGGGAGGACCTACAATGAGCAGTTCTTC. The full variable domain, rest sourced from reference TRBV13 and TRBJ2-1, is AAGVIQSPRHLIKEKRETATLKCYPIPRHDTVYWYQQGPGQDPQFLISFYEKMQSDKGSIPDRFSAQQFSDYHSELNMSSLELGDSALYFCASKTSGRTYNEQFFGPGTRLTVL.

The chain joins TRBV6-1 to TRBJ1-2; a weak D match, TRBD1 (5 bases). Per the germline V gene, CDR1 is MNHNS and CDR2 is SASEGT. The CDR3 sequence is 14 residues long. V dropped 10 bases and J dropped 0 bases, with 15 bases sitting between them. The CDR3 loop reads CATAPTGTNYGYTF. CDR3 nucleotide sequence: TGTGCCACCGCGCCAACAGGTACTAACTATGGCTACACCTTC.

CDR3 protein: CASSIGTATDTQYF. CDR3 DNA sequence: TGTGCCAGCAGCATCGGGACAGCCACAGATACGCAGTATTTT. The chain joins TRBV7-2 to TRBJ2-3; TRBD1 agrees at 7 bases. The CDR3 loop spans 14 amino acids. The germline V gene has CDR1 SGHTA and CDR2 FQGNSA. With 5 bases clipped from V and 2 bases from J, the junction kept 4 bases outside the gene matches.

V and J are TRBV10-3 and TRBJ2-1, with TRBD2 as a possible D gene (6 bases). Trimming shortened V by 6 bases and J by 4 bases, and 10 bases separated the two germline ends. There are 13 residues in the CDR3. Germline CDR1 ENHRY, CDR2 SYGVKD. CDR3 amino acids: CAIRGGVYNEQFF. CDR3 coding DNA: TGTGCCATCAGAGGCGGGGTTTACAATGAGCAGTTCTTC.

Turning to this clone: Other DNA sequences in the sample encode the same CDR3. The rearrangement joins TRBV11-2 to TRBJ1-5, with TRBD1 matching over 7 bases. Germline trimming cut 5 bases from V and 4 bases from J; bases unmatched to any gene: 2. Per the germline V gene, CDR1 is SGHAT and CDR2 is FQNNGV. This CDR3 is built from 13 residues. CDR3 amino acids: CASSLGQNQPQHF. As DNA, the CDR3 is TGTGCCAGCAGCCTGGGACAGAATCAGCCCCAGCATTTT.

The V call is TRBV11-3, the J call TRBJ2-5; TRBD1 is a possible D gene (5 bases). Trimming took off 1 base at V and 3 bases at J, with 12 bases between the two ends. Germline V gene lookup returns CDR1 SGHNT and CDR2 YENEEA. The CDR3 contains 15 residues. The CDR3 sequence: CASSLVFQGKETQYF. The DNA of the CDR3 is TGTGCCAGCAGCTTAGTTTTTCAGGGAAAAGAGACCCAGTACTTC.

V is TRBV5-4 and J is TRBJ2-7; 10 nucleotides match TRBD1. Germline CDR1 is SGHNT and CDR2 is YYREEE (reference sequence). J lost 4 bases, V lost 4 bases, and 11 bases had no gene match. The CDR3 is 16 amino acids. The CDR3 nucleotides read TGTGCCAGCAGCACTGCGCCGGGACAGGGGCTATACGAGCAGTACTTC. Translated, it gives CASSTAPGQGLYEQYF.

This chain joins TRBV7-9 and TRBJ1-2; 12 nucleotides line up with TRBD1. The germline V gene encodes CDR1 SEHNR and CDR2 FQNEAQ (reference sequence). Losses at the gene ends were 5 bases for V and 4 bases for J; bases not matched to a gene: 8. CDR3 size: 16 residues. Written as DNA, the CDR3 is TGTGCCAGCAGCCCTCCCGGGACAGGGGGCTTCTATGGCTACACCTTC. The encoded protein is CASSPPGTGGFYGYTF.

V is TRBV6-4 and J is TRBJ2-3; the match to TRBD2 covers 9 bases. Trimming cost V 0 bases and J 7 bases; bases outside gene matches: 8. Germline V lookup: CDR1 MRHNA, CDR2 SNTAGT. The CDR3 runs 16 residues. For the CDR3, the DNA is TGTGCCAGCAGTGACTCAGGCGGGAGGGCCCCATATACGCAGTATTTT. Protein: CASSDSGGRAPYTQYF.